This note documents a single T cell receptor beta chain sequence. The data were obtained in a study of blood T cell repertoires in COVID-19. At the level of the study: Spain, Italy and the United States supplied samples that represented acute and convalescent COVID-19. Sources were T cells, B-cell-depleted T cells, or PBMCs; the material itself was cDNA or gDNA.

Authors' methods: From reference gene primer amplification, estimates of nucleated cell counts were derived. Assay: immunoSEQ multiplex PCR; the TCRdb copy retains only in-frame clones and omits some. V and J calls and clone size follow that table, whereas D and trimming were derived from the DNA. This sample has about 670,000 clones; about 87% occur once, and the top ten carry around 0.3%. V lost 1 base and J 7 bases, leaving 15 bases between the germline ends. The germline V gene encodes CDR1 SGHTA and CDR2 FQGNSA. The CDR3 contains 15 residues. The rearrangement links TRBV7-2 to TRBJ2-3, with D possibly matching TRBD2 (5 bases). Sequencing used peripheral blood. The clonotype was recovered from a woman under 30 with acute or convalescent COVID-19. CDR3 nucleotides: TGTGCCAGCAGCTTAGAGCCAACCTCCGGGAATACGCAGTATTTT. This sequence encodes CASSLEPTSGNTQYF.